In its sample, the clone carrying this T cell receptor beta chain was seen a few times. The data were taken from a study of PD-L1 blockade in urothelial cancer. Study background: About nine tenths of the roughly 29 patients comprised males who had bladder-origin urothelial cancer. The analyses of blood took place 3 weeks (second dose) and 6 weeks after treatment start.

Time point denoted: peripheral blood 6 weeks after treatment start. Clones were read by immunoSEQ multiplex PCR, and TCRdb kept only the in-frame ones, dropping some. The table has approximately 120,000 clones, around 88% seen once. This sequence originates from a man aged 50-60 years with urothelial cancer. The material sequenced was PBMCs, taken around atezolizumab (anti-PD-L1) treatment.

CDR3 residues: CASRWDRGYRGYTF. In DNA, the CDR3 is TGTGCCAGCAGATGGGACAGGGGGTATCGGGGCTACACCTTC. This chain connects TRBV28 to TRBJ1-2; 11 bases are a match to TRBD1. With V trimmed by 6 bases and J by 8 bases, 8 bases remained unmatched. The CDR3 is 14 amino acids. Germline CDR1 is MDHEN and CDR2 is SYDVKM.